The 24 T cell receptor beta chains below come from one sample, sequenced in a study of blood T cell repertoires in COVID-19. The method was immunoSEQ multiplex PCR; TCRdb's version includes in-frame clones alone and lacks a portion of them. The sample includes 180,000 or so clones, around 87% of them seen just once. The sequencing input was peripheral blood. These receptor sequences come from a man between 40 and 49 years old with active or convalescent COVID-19.

This sequence joins TRBV19 and TRBJ1-2; D call uncertain. Trimming shortened V by 1 base and J by 4 bases, and 16 bases separated the two germline ends. Per germline, CDR1 LNHDA and CDR2 SQIVND (reference sequence). This CDR3 region has 16 residues. The DNA for the CDR3 is TGTGCCAGTAGTATAGGCAGAGCCCACGGCGGCTATGGCTACACCTTC. The encoded protein is CASSIGRAHGGYGYTF.

This chain connects TRBV6-1 to TRBJ1-1; D is ambiguous. The CDR3 loop spans 15 amino acids. The V gene lost 2 bases and the J gene lost 7 bases, with 17 bases spanning the gap. Germline V gives CDR1 MNHNS, CDR2 SASEGT. The CDR3 protein is CASSESRGPRSEAFF. DNA for the CDR3: TGTGCCAGCAGTGAATCCCGGGGTCCAAGGAGTGAAGCTTTCTTT.

The chain uses TRBV19 and TRBJ1-3, with D perhaps matching TRBD1 (5 bases). V shed 5 bases and J shed 4 bases, with 12 bases lying between them. Looked up from germline, CDR1 is LNHDA and CDR2 is SQIVND (reference sequence). The CDR3 loop spans 14 amino acids. CDR3 amino acids: CASSPRRQGNTIYF. The CDR3 nucleotides read TGTGCCAGTAGTCCACGACGACAGGGAAACACCATATATTTT. Filled out from reference TRBV19 and TRBJ1-3, the complete variable domain reads DGGITQSPKYLFRKEGQNVTLSCEQNLNHDAMYWYRQDPGQGLRLIYYSQIVNDFQKGDIAEGYSVSREKKESFPLTVTSAQKNPTAFYLCASSPRRQGNTIYFGEGSWLTVV.

A single count supports this clone. The chain joins TRBV7-2 to TRBJ2-7, with a weak D call TRBD1 (6 bases). This CDR3 has 15 amino acids. V was pared by 5 bases and J by 0 bases, with 14 bases between. Germline-derived CDR1 and CDR2 are SGHTA and FQGNSA. DNA of the CDR3: TGTGCCAGCAGCAACGGACAGATCAGCTCCTACGAGCAGTACTTC. As protein: CASSNGQISSYEQYF.

This clone was observed once. The rearrangement links TRBV6-2 or TRBV6-3 to TRBJ2-1, with TRBD2 identical over 7 bases. V lost 2 bases to trimming and J lost 7 bases; unmatched junction nucleotides: 5. The germline gives CDR1 MNHEY, CDR2 SVGEGT. There are 14 residues in the CDR3. DNA for the CDR3: TGTGCCAGCAGTTACGGGGGGGTCAGTAATGAGCAGTTCTTC. Its protein is CASSYGGVSNEQFF.

This rearrangement joins TRBV19 to TRBJ1-2, with 8 bases that match TRBD1. The ends lost 9 bases at V and 7 bases at J; junction bases unmatched: 10. Germline values: CDR1 LNHDA, CDR2 SQIVND (reference sequence). This CDR3 is built from 13 residues. The CDR3 DNA reads TGTGCCAGCGCTCCAGGGGGCGCGGGTGGCTACACCTTC. Protein: CASAPGGAGGYTF. The variable domain in full, completed from reference TRBV19 and TRBJ1-2, reads DGGITQSPKYLFRKEGQNVTLSCEQNLNHDAMYWYRQDPGQGLRLIYYSQIVNDFQKGDIAEGYSVSREKKESFPLTVTSAQKNPTAFYLCASAPGGAGGYTFGSGTRLTVV.

CDR3 amino acids: CSVGGRVGEKLFF. The CDR3 DNA reads as TGCAGCGTTGGGGGCAGGGTTGGTGAAAAACTGTTTTTT. The rearrangement uses TRBV29-1 and TRBJ1-4; tentative D call: TRBD1 (5 bases). Trimming pared 4 bases from V and 7 bases from J, leaving 13 bases between. This CDR3 has 13 amino acids. CDR1 and CDR2 from the germline V gene are SQVTM and ANQGSEA.

The chain has TRBV18 and TRBJ2-3, with TRBD2 identical over 10 bases. The CDR3 loop spans 16 amino acids. Germline trimming cut 1 base from V and 2 bases from J; bases unmatched to any gene: 3. Germline CDR1 reads KGHSH; CDR2 reads LQKENI. CDR3 residues: CASSPLSGGATDTQYF. The CDR3 region has the DNA TGTGCCAGCTCACCACTCAGCGGGGGGGCCACAGATACGCAGTATTTT.

The V and J genes are TRBV24-1 and TRBJ1-5, with a weak D call TRBD1 (5 bases). The germline V gene has CDR1 KGHDR and CDR2 SFDVKD. Between the trimmed V and J ends, which lost 4 bases and 3 bases, there was a span of 21 bases. CDR3 length: 18 residues. CDR3 sequence: CATSERGPAGNINQPQHF. The CDR3 DNA sequence: TGTGCCACCAGTGAGCGGGGACCAGCAGGGAATATCAATCAGCCCCAGCATTTT.

This rearrangement joins TRBV19 to TRBJ1-1; D is perhaps TRBD1 (5 bases). This CDR3 is built from 14 residues. Germline CDR1 is LNHDA and CDR2 is SQIVND (reference sequence). V was trimmed by 6 bases and J by 1 base, leaving 12 bases between them. CDR3 in amino acids: CASRAGLGNTEAFF. The CDR3 coding sequence is TGTGCCAGTAGGGCAGGGCTGGGGAACACTGAAGCTTTCTTT.

The chain links TRBV30 to TRBJ1-5, with a possible D match to TRBD1 (6 bases). Trimming cost V 3 bases and J 3 bases, with 21 bases left between them. Per germline, CDR1 GTSNPN and CDR2 SVGIG (reference sequence). This CDR3 spans 17 amino acids. The CDR3 loop is CAWSPREGEQPNQPQHF. The DNA for the CDR3 is TGTGCCTGGAGCCCCCGCGAGGGGGAACAACCCAATCAGCCCCAGCATTTT.

V usage is TRBV4-2 and J usage is TRBJ2-7; maybe TRBD2 (6 bases). Trimming stripped 0 bases from V and 0 bases from J, with 12 bases between. The CDR3 totals 16 residues. Germline V gene sequence: CDR1 LGHNA, CDR2 YNFKEQ. The CDR3 is CASSQDSGVSSYEQYF. For the CDR3, the DNA is TGTGCCAGCAGCCAAGATTCGGGGGTGAGCTCCTACGAGCAGTACTTC.

This clone appeared once. The genes are TRBV25-1 and TRBJ1-1, with a tentative D call TRBD1 (6 bases). Germline V gene sequence: CDR1 MGHDK, CDR2 SYGVNS. Trimming took off 7 bases at V and 5 bases at J, with 14 bases between the two ends. This CDR3 comprises 13 residues. In DNA form, the CDR3 reads TGTGCCAGCAATGGGGGCGGAGGAACTGAAGCTTTCTTT. Its protein is CASNGGGGTEAFF.

The V gene is TRBV7-8, the J gene TRBJ1-4; a weak D match, TRBD1 (6 bases). Germline V lookup: CDR1 SGHVS, CDR2 FQNEAQ. The CDR3 is 16 residues long. V was shortened by 6 bases and J by 3 bases, with 17 bases between the two germline ends. CDR3 bases: TGTGCCAGCAGTCCCTTGAGGGGGGGGGCTAATGAAAAACTGTTTTTT. It specifies CASSPLRGGANEKLFF.

V is TRBV3-1 (or the pseudogene TRBV3-2) and J is TRBJ1-5, with D perhaps TRBD1 (6 bases). V lost 10 bases to trimming and J lost 6 bases, with 19 bases between them. Germline V gene lookup returns CDR1 LGHDT and CDR2 YNNKEL (reference sequence). The CDR3 is 14 residues long. The DNA for the CDR3 is TGTGCCACCGGGTGGGGGCGCTTCGGTCAGCCCCAGCATTTT. Translating gives CATGWGRFGQPQHF.

The rearrangement links TRBV7-2 to TRBJ1-5; D gene uncertain. V dropped 3 bases and J dropped 9 bases, with 18 bases sitting between them. CDR1 is SGHTA and CDR2 is FQGNSA in the germline V gene. The CDR3 has 15 residues. The CDR3 loop is CASSLGYPEDWPQHF. The CDR3 DNA reads TGTGCCAGCAGCTTGGGTTACCCGGAGGATTGGCCCCAGCATTTT.

The chain combines TRBV4-1 with TRBJ1-1; no clear D gene. V lost 4 bases to trimming and J lost 1 base, with 7 bases between them. The CDR3 totals 13 residues. In germline, CDR1 is MGHRA, CDR2 YSYEKL. The chain's CDR3 is CASSPRGNTEAFF. The CDR3 nucleotides read TGCGCCAGCAGCCCCCGGGGGAACACTGAAGCTTTCTTT.

This chain connects TRBV7-9 to TRBJ1-4, with D possibly matching TRBD1 (6 bases). V was shortened by 5 bases and J by 10 bases, with 20 bases between the two germline ends. The CDR3 extends over 15 amino acids. Germline assignment: CDR1 SEHNR and CDR2 FQNEAQ (reference sequence). The CDR3 DNA follows: TGTGCCAGCAGCCACACCAGGGGCCGTCTCGGAAAACTGTTTTTT. Amino acid sequence: CASSHTRGRLGKLFF.

V is TRBV29-1 and J is TRBJ1-1; possible D gene TRBD1, 5 bases. Germline lookup yields CDR1 SQVTM and CDR2 ANQGSEA. The length of the CDR3 is 14 residues. V lost 4 bases and J 0 bases, leaving 12 bases between the germline ends. The CDR3 reads CSVGGSEMNTEAFF. CDR3 DNA: TGCAGCGTTGGGGGCAGTGAGATGAACACTGAAGCTTTCTTT.

The rearrangement joins TRBV30 to TRBJ1-2; D gene uncertain. The CDR3 length is 11 residues. Germline CDR1 reads GTSNPN; CDR2 reads SVGIG (reference sequence). Trimming shortened V by 8 bases and J by 0 bases, and 7 bases separated the two germline ends. CDR3 in DNA: TGTGCCGCCCAGGCTAACTATGGCTACACCTTC. Translating gives CAAQANYGYTF.

J is TRBJ1-6 and V is TRBV2; 9 bases agree with TRBD1. The CDR3 contains 14 residues. V lost 5 bases, J lost 6 bases, and 2 bases stayed unmatched. Germline CDR1 SNHLY, CDR2 FYNNEI. In DNA form, the CDR3 reads TGTGCCAGCAGTTCGGGACAGGGTAATTCACCCCTCCACTTT. Translation gives CASSSGQGNSPLHF. Full variable domain (outside the CDR3, taken from reference TRBV2 and TRBJ1-6): EPEVTQTPSHQVTQMGQEVILRCVPISNHLYFYWYRQILGQKVEFLVSFYNNEISEKSEIFDDQFSVERPDGSNFTLKIRSTKLEDSAMYFCASSSGQGNSPLHFGNGTRLTVT.

The V gene is TRBV28, the J gene TRBJ2-3, with 7 bases matching TRBD1. Germline V lookup: CDR1 MDHEN, CDR2 SYDVKM. The J segment lost 1 base and the V segment lost 4 bases, leaving 14 bases of the junction unmatched. CDR3 length: 18 residues. CDR3 sequence (DNA): TGTGCCAGCAGTTCCCCAGACTTTGGACAGGTGGGCACAGATACGCAGTATTTT. Its translation: CASSSPDFGQVGTDTQYF. Supplemented by reference TRBV28 and TRBJ2-3, the full variable domain reads DVKVTQSSRYLVKRTGEKVFLECVQDMDHENMFWYRQDPGLGLRLIYFSYDVKMKEKGDIPEGYSVSREKKERFSLILESASTNQTSMYLCASSSPDFGQVGTDTQYFGPGTRLTVL.

V is TRBV7-2 and J is TRBJ2-1, with 9 bases identical to TRBD1. This CDR3 region has 15 residues. CDR1 and CDR2 from the germline V gene are SGHTA and FQGNSA. With V trimmed by 5 bases and J by 0 bases, 2 bases remained unmatched. The CDR3 region has the DNA TGTGCCAGCAGCCGGGACAGGGCCTCCTACAATGAGCAGTTCTTC. This codes for CASSRDRASYNEQFF. Filled out from reference TRBV7-2 and TRBJ2-1, the complete variable domain reads GAGVSQSPSNKVTEKGKDVELRCDPISGHTALYWYRQSLGQGLEFLIYFQGNSAPDKSGLPSDRFSAERTGGSVSTLTIQRTQQEDSAVYLCASSRDRASYNEQFFGPGTRLTVL.

The J gene is TRBJ1-2, the V gene TRBV12-3 or TRBV12-4; D is undetermined. V was trimmed by 6 bases and J by 0 bases, leaving 5 bases between them. The CDR3 runs to 12 residues. Here the CDR3 reads CASSRTNYGYTF. CDR3 sequence (DNA): TGTGCCAGCAGCCGTACTAACTATGGCTACACCTTC.